The 8 T cell receptor beta chains in this list originate from one sample, sequenced in a study of blood T cell repertoires in COVID-19. Sequencing was performed with immunoSEQ multiplex PCR; in TCRdb, only in-frame clones are kept and a portion is missing. In the table there are about 34,000 clones, 60% to 80% of which are singletons. Sequencing was done on a sample of peripheral blood. These receptors all stem from an elderly man with active or convalescent COVID-19.

CDR3 loop: CASSQDVTRDGVRGYTF. The CDR3 nucleotides are TGCGCCAGCAGCCAAGATGTGACCCGAGACGGGGTGCGTGGCTACACCTTC. The rearrangement joins TRBV4-3 to TRBJ1-2; D remains ambiguous. The CDR3 totals 17 residues. Between the trimmed V and J ends, which lost 0 bases and 7 bases, there was a span of 21 bases. Germline-derived CDR1 and CDR2 are LGHNA and YSLEER.

The rearrangement links TRBV2 to TRBJ1-4; 7 positions match TRBD1. The CDR3 runs 16 residues. V dropped 9 bases and J dropped 6; count of bases not matched to a gene: 16. Germline-derived CDR1 and CDR2 are SNHLY and FYNNEI. CDR3 protein: CASKERTGWVYEKLFF. The CDR3 nucleotides are TGTGCCAGTAAGGAACGGACAGGTTGGGTGTATGAAAAACTGTTTTTT.

V is TRBV6-5 and J is TRBJ1-1; D remains unclear. Between the trimmed V and J ends, which lost 6 bases and 4 bases, there was a span of 12 bases. Germline V gives CDR1 MNHEY, CDR2 SVGAGI. The CDR3 covers 13 residues. CDR3 in amino acids: CASRPRTITEAFF. Written as DNA, the CDR3 is TGTGCCAGCAGGCCAAGAACTATCACTGAAGCTTTCTTT.

As regards this clone: Other DNA sequences of this sample code for an identical CDR3. This chain links TRBV18 with TRBJ2-3; maybe TRBD1 (5 bases). V was clipped by 5 bases and J by 0 bases, with 12 bases between them. Germline V CDR1 and CDR2: KGHSH, LQKENI. This CDR3 spans 15 amino acids. In nucleotides, the CDR3 is TGTGCCAGCTCAAGATCGACAGAGAGCACAGATACGCAGTATTTT. Translated: CASSRSTESTDTQYF.

The gene calls are TRBV5-1 and TRBJ1-3; D is perhaps TRBD1 (5 bases). This CDR3 contains 18 residues. Germline V gives CDR1 SGHRS, CDR2 YFSETQ. V was shortened by 0 bases and J by 2 bases, with 18 bases between the two germline ends. The CDR3 nucleotides are TGCGCCAGCAGCTTGGGGTCCGTAGGACAAACTACTGGAAACACCATATATTTT. It yields the protein CASSLGSVGQTTGNTIYF.

The chain combines TRBV6-5 with TRBJ1-1; D call uncertain. Trimming removed 7 bases at V and 0 bases at J, with 9 bases between. The CDR3 runs 13 residues. Germline V gene data show CDR1 as MNHEY and CDR2 as SVGAGI. The CDR3 nucleotides read TGTGCCAGCAAAGAACATATGAACACTGAAGCTTTCTTT. It encodes CASKEHMNTEAFF.

The rearrangement links TRBV2 to TRBJ2-3; 10 nucleotides agree with TRBD2. The CDR3 has 16 amino acids. CDR1 and CDR2 from the germline V gene are SNHLY and FYNNEI. Trimming at V came to 6 bases and at J to 4 bases, leaving 10 bases not matched to a gene. The CDR3 nucleotides are TGTGCCAGCAGGCGGACTAGCGGTTCTGGTGCAGATACGCAGTATTTT. This encodes CASRRTSGSGADTQYF.

The chain carries TRBV11-2 and TRBJ1-2; unclear D gene. V lost 5 bases, J lost 6 bases, and 16 bases lay in between. The CDR3 extends over 14 amino acids. Germline assignment: CDR1 SGHAT and CDR2 FQNNGV. The CDR3 spells CASSLLRLEDGYTF. CDR3 coding DNA: TGTGCCAGCAGCCTACTCCGATTAGAGGATGGCTACACCTTC.